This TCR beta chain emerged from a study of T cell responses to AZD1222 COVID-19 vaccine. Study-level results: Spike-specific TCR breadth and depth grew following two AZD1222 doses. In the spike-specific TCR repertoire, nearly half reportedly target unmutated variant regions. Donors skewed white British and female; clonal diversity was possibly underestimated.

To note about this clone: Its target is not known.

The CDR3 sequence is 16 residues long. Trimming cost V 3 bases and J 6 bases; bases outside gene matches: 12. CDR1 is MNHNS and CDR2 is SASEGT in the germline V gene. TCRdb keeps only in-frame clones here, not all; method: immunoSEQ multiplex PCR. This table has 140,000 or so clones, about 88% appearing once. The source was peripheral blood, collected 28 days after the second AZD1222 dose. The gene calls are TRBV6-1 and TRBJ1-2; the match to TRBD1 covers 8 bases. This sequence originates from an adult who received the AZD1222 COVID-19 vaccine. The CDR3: CASSEEQGAHRNGYTF. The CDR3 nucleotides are TGTGCCAGCAGTGAGGAGCAGGGGGCGCATAGGAATGGCTACACCTTC.